This passage covers 18 T cell receptor beta chains from one sample sequenced in a study of blood T cell repertoires in COVID-19. Method: immunoSEQ multiplex PCR; TCRdb's copy keeps in-frame clones and lacks some. The sample lists a few hundred thousand clones, 70% to 90% occurring once. The sequencing sample was made of PBMCs or T cells enriched from blood (not recorded which). Receptors were obtained from a man younger than 40 who had recovered from COVID-19.

The chain uses TRBV11-2 and TRBJ1-3; D not resolved. CDR3 size: 13 residues. Trimming took 6 bases from V and 0 from J, leaving 6 bases between them. From germline, CDR1 is SGHAT and CDR2 FQNNGV. CDR3 sequence (DNA): TGTGCCAGCAGACTGAGCTCTGGAAACACCATATATTTT. It specifies CASRLSSGNTIYF.

The V gene is TRBV10-3, the J gene TRBJ1-4; weak D call: TRBD1 (6 bases). The CDR3 spans 15 residues. CDR1 and CDR2 from the germline V gene are ENHRY and SYGVKD. The V and J ends lost 3 bases and 0 bases respectively, with 8 bases between them. CDR3 nucleotide sequence: TGTGCCATCAGTGAAGGACAGCCAACTAATGAAAAACTGTTTTTT. Translation gives CAISEGQPTNEKLFF.

The chain has TRBV7-9 and TRBJ2-5; 7 positions agree with TRBD1. Germline values: CDR1 SEHNR, CDR2 FQNEAQ (reference sequence). This CDR3 region has 16 residues. V lost 2 bases to trimming and J lost 5 bases; unmatched junction nucleotides: 11. Here the CDR3 reads CASSLSSLTGWETQYF. The CDR3 region has the DNA TGTGCCAGCAGCTTAAGTTCTCTGACAGGGTGGGAGACCCAGTACTTC.

The V call is TRBV3-1 (or the pseudogene TRBV3-2), the J call TRBJ1-2; D may be TRBD1 (5 bases). Germline V gene sequence: CDR1 LGHDT, CDR2 YNNKEL (reference sequence). CDR3 size: 13 residues. Trimming removed 1 base at V and 7 bases at J, with 10 bases between. Written as DNA, the CDR3 is TGTGCCAGCAGCCAAGCCTCGGGGGGTGGCTACACCTTC. Translation: CASSQASGGGYTF.

This chain uses TRBV2 with TRBJ2-2; TRBD1 matches 8 bases. The CDR3 length is 13 residues. Per germline, CDR1 SNHLY and CDR2 FYNNEI. J gave up 7 bases and V 6 bases, and 4 bases lay outside the gene matches. The CDR3, as DNA: TGTGCCAGCAGGGACAGGGAATTCGGGGAGCTGTTTTTT. The encoded protein is CASRDREFGELFF.

The V gene is TRBV10-3, the J gene TRBJ2-3, with 9 bases fitting TRBD2. The CDR3 contains 16 residues. The V and J ends lost 3 bases and 2 bases, in that order; junction bases with no gene match: 6. Germline CDR1 and CDR2: ENHRY and SYGVKD. The CDR3 DNA reads TGTGCCATCAGTGATACGGCGGGGGGGAACACAGATACGCAGTATTTT. Translating it yields CAISDTAGGNTDTQYF.

This clone was seen a single time. CDR3 DNA sequence: TGTGCCACCAGTGACCCGGGGAGGGAGGGCAATCAGCCCCAGCATTTT. Translation: CATSDPGREGNQPQHF. V and J are TRBV24-1 and TRBJ1-5; no reliable D call. Trimming took off 4 bases at V and 2 bases at J, with 14 bases between the two ends. The CDR3 loop spans 16 amino acids. The germline CDR1 and CDR2 sequences are KGHDR and SFDVKD.

V is TRBV19 and J is TRBJ2-5; D may be TRBD2 (5 bases). V lost 4 bases and J 5 bases, leaving 14 bases between the germline ends. CDR3 length equals 14 residues. Germline CDR1 is LNHDA and CDR2 is SQIVND (reference sequence). This CDR3 is CASSKWGGEETQYF. In DNA form, the CDR3 reads TGTGCCAGTAGTAAATGGGGTGGGGAGGAGACCCAGTACTTC.

The rearrangement links TRBV2 to TRBJ1-1, with TRBD1 as a possible D gene (5 bases). The CDR3 has 13 amino acids. Germline CDR1 is SNHLY and CDR2 is FYNNEI. V was clipped by 7 bases and J by 13 bases, with 22 bases between them. The CDR3 DNA follows: TGTGCCAGCACTGGCTTTCGACAGCCCTCTGTTTTCTTT. Its protein product is CASTGFRQPSVFF.

The chain couples TRBV7-8 to TRBJ1-5, with TRBD1 as a possible D gene (5 bases). There are 15 residues in the CDR3. CDR1 and CDR2 (germline): SGHVS, FQNEAQ. V lost 0 bases, J lost 2 bases, and 8 bases lay in between. In nucleotides, the CDR3 is TGTGCCAGCAGCTTAGCCAGGGTCCGCAATCAGCCCCAGCATTTT. This sequence encodes CASSLARVRNQPQHF.

The J gene is TRBJ2-1, the V gene TRBV5-1; TRBD2 matches 13 bases. Trimming at V came to 4 bases and at J to 9 bases, leaving 7 bases not matched to a gene. CDR3 size: 15 residues. Germline CDR1 and CDR2: SGHRS and YFSETQ. CDR3 DNA sequence: TGCGCCAGCAGCGCCGGGACTAGCGGGGTCAGTGAGCAGTTCTTC. Translation: CASSAGTSGVSEQFF.

The genes are TRBV15 and TRBJ1-6, with D unresolved. Germline V gene lookup returns CDR1 LNHNV and CDR2 YYDKDF (reference sequence). Trimming stripped 3 bases from V and 19 bases from J, with 19 bases between. This CDR3 has 13 residues. The CDR3 DNA sequence: TGTGCCACCAGCAGGGGTATGGGCCTTCTAGCTCACTTT. It encodes CATSRGMGLLAHF.

The chain joins TRBV6-5 to TRBJ2-3; D perhaps matches TRBD1 (6 bases). Germline lookup yields CDR1 MNHEY and CDR2 SVGAGI. V lost 6 bases to trimming and J lost 3 bases, with 13 bases between them. The CDR3 contains 14 residues. CDR3 region: CASRTGTLTDTQYF. In DNA, the CDR3 is TGTGCCAGCAGAACCGGGACACTAACAGATACGCAGTATTTT.

This clone showed up just once. The J gene is TRBJ1-1, the V gene TRBV14; D remains unclear. The length of the CDR3 is 13 residues. The germline gives CDR1 SGHDN, CDR2 FVKESK. The V and J ends lost 2 bases and 1 base respectively, with 5 bases between them. The CDR3: CASSQFQNTEAFF. The CDR3 DNA sequence: TGTGCCAGCAGCCAATTTCAGAACACTGAAGCTTTCTTT.

This rearrangement joins TRBV5-6 to TRBJ2-1; TRBD2 matches 9 bases. There are 15 residues in the CDR3. Per the germline V gene, CDR1 is SGHDT and CDR2 is YYEEEE. Trimming took 4 bases from V and 3 from J; bases not matched to a gene: 5. CDR3 bases: TGTGCCAGCAGCCCGACTAGCGGCTACTACAATGAGCAGTTCTTC. Protein: CASSPTSGYYNEQFF. The variable domain in full, completed from reference TRBV5-6 and TRBJ2-1, reads DAGVTQSPTHLIKTRGQQVTLRCSPKSGHDTVSWYQQALGQGPQFIFQYYEEEERQRGNFPDRFSGHQFPNYSSELNVNALLLGDSALYLCASSPTSGYYNEQFFGPGTRLTVL.

Only a few counts were recorded for this clone. This rearrangement joins TRBV6-2 or TRBV6-3 to TRBJ1-5, with unresolved D. Germline loops: CDR1 MNHEY, CDR2 SVGEGT. There are 13 residues in the CDR3. Trimming took off 2 bases at V and 6 bases at J, with 8 bases between the two ends. This chain's CDR3 is CASSYPQVQPQHF. In DNA, the CDR3 is TGTGCCAGCAGTTACCCCCAGGTTCAGCCCCAGCATTTT.

The J gene is TRBJ1-2, the V gene TRBV9; 9 positions agree with TRBD1. CDR1 is SGDLS and CDR2 is YYNGEE in the germline V gene. CDR3 length equals 15 residues. The ends lost 3 bases at V and 4 bases at J; junction bases unmatched: 7. The CDR3 sequence: CASSGPGQGTYGYTF. The CDR3 DNA follows: TGTGCCAGCAGCGGACCGGGACAGGGAACCTATGGCTACACCTTC.

The V call is TRBV27, the J call TRBJ2-7; perhaps TRBD1 as D (5 bases). V lost 3 bases to trimming and J lost 2 bases, with 11 bases between them. This CDR3 region has 14 residues. Germline CDR1 is MNHEY and CDR2 is SMNVEV (reference sequence). The CDR3 DNA follows: TGTGCCAGCAGTTTCGACAGCCTCCCCTACGAGCAGTACTTC. Its protein product is CASSFDSLPYEQYF.